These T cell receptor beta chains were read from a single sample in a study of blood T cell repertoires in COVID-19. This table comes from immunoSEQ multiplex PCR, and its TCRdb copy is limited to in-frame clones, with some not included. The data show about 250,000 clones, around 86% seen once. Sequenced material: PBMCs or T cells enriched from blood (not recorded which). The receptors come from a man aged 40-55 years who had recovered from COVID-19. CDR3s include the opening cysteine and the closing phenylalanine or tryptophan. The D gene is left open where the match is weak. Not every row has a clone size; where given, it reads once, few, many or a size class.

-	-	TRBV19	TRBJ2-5	CASNAGPEETQYF	TGTGCCAGTAATGCGGGGCCAGAAGAGACCCAGTACTTC
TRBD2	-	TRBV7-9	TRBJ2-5	CASTPTSSGRETQYF	TGTGCCAGCACGCCGACATCTAGCGGGAGAGAGACCCAGTACTTC
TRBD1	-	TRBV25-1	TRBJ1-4	CASSAYRTGGGEKLFF	TGTGCCAGCAGTGCTTATAGAACAGGGGGCGGTGAAAAACTGTTTTTT
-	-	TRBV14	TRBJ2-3	CASSPRTGSTDTQYF	TGTGCCAGCAGCCCGAGGACTGGTAGCACAGATACGCAGTATTTT
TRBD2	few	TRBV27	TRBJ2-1	CASRGLAEFVNEQFF	TGTGCCAGCAGGGGACTAGCGGAGTTCGTTAATGAGCAGTTCTTC
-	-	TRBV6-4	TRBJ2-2	CASSSPGGPGTGELFF	TGTGCCAGCAGTTCCCCCGGAGGGCCGGGCACCGGGGAGCTGTTTTTT
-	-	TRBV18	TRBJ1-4	CASSPLVVGDAEKLFF	TGTGCCAGCTCACCCTTAGTCGTCGGGGATGCTGAAAAACTGTTTTTT
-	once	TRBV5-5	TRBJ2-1	CASSLGPPEQFF	TGTGCCAGCAGCTTGGGTCCTCCCGAGCAGTTCTTC
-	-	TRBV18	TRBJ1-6	CASSQNSFNSPLHF	TGTGCCAGCTCACAAAACAGCTTTAATTCACCCCTCCACTTT
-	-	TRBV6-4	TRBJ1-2	CATRAGGNYGYTF	TGTGCCACTAGGGCGGGGGGTAACTATGGCTACACCTTC
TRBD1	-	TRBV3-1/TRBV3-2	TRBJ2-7	CASSQEDRVYEQYF	TGTGCCAGCAGCCAAGAGGACAGGGTCTACGAGCAGTACTTC
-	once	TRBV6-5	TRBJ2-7	CASSTSRDMVEQYF	TGTGCCAGCAGTACGTCCCGGGACATGGTTGAGCAGTACTTC
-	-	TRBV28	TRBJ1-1	CASSLSSEAFF	TGTGCCAGCAGTTTATCTTCTGAAGCTTTCTTT
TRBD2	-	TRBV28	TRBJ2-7	CASHKPGGYEQYF	TGTGCCAGCCACAAACCGGGGGGCTACGAGCAGTACTTC
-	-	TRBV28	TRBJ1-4	CASSFGQSNEKLFF	TGTGCCAGCAGTTTTGGGCAGTCTAATGAAAAACTGTTTTTT
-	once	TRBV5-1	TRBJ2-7	CASSAGGTYEQYF	TGCGCCAGCAGCGCCGGAGGGACCTACGAGCAGTACTTC
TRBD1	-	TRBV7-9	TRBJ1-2	CASSLASARGYGYTF	TGTGCCAGCAGCTTAGCTAGTGCCAGGGGGTATGGCTACACCTTC
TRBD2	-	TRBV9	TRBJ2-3	CASSVGTSGHTDTQYF	TGTGCCAGCAGCGTAGGGACTAGCGGGCACACAGATACGCAGTATTTT
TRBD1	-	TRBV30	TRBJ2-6	CAWSARTGGSTGANVLTF	TGTGCCTGGAGTGCCCGGACAGGGGGAAGCACTGGGGCCAACGTCCTGACTTTC
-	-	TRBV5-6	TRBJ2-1	CASSLSPSSYNEQFF	TGTGCCAGCAGCTTGTCACCGAGCTCCTACAATGAGCAGTTCTTC
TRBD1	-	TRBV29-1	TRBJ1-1	CSAHRGDTEAFF	TGCAGCGCTCACAGGGGAGACACTGAAGCTTTCTTT
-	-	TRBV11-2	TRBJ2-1	CASSLIRGAPYNEQFF	TGTGCCAGCAGCTTAATCCGGGGGGCCCCCTACAATGAGCAGTTCTTC
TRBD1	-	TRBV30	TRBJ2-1	CAWSLPRQGINEQFF	TGTGCCTGGAGTCTTCCGAGACAGGGGATTAATGAGCAGTTCTTC
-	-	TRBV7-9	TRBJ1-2	CASSLDFRGYGYTF	TGTGCCAGCAGCTTAGACTTCAGGGGCTATGGCTACACCTTC
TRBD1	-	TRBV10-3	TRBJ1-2	CAISESLGQGINYGYTF	TGTGCCATCAGTGAGTCGCTAGGACAGGGAATAAACTATGGCTACACCTTC
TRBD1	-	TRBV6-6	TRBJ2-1	CASSLGQTGRTRLYNEQFF	TGTGCCAGCAGCTTGGGACAGACGGGGCGGACCCGACTTTACAATGAGCAGTTCTTC
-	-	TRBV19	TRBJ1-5	CASSIQQGRYPQHF	TGTGCCAGTAGTATACAGCAGGGGAGATATCCCCAGCATTTT
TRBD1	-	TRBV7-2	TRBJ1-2	CASSLGQGSFYGYTF	TGTGCCAGCAGCCTAGGACAGGGTTCCTTCTATGGCTACACCTTC
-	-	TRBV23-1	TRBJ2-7	CASSQSEGPGVGEQYF	TGCGCCAGCAGTCAATCGGAGGGACCTGGGGTGGGGGAGCAGTACTTC
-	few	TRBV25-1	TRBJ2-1	CASSGAGSYNEQFF	TGTGCCAGCAGTGGGGCGGGGTCCTACAATGAGCAGTTCTTC
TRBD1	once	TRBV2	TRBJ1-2	CASSSIRGADGYTF	TGTGCCAGCAGTTCCATCAGGGGGGCCGATGGCTACACCTTC
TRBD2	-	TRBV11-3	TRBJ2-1	CASSPPRAGASGEQFF	TGTGCCAGCAGCCCACCGCGAGCGGGGGCCTCCGGTGAGCAGTTCTTC
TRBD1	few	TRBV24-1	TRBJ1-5	CATGDRANQPQHF	TGTGCCACCGGAGACAGGGCCAATCAGCCCCAGCATTTT
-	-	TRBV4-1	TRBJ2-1	CASSHREGVSNEQFF	TGCGCCAGCAGCCACAGGGAGGGGGTAAGCAATGAGCAGTTCTTC
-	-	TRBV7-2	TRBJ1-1	CASSLPVDTEAFF	TGTGCCAGCAGCTTACCAGTGGACACTGAAGCTTTCTTT
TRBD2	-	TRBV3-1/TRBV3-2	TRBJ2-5	CASSQAPAGGRETQYF	TGTGCCAGCAGCCAAGCGCCAGCGGGGGGTCGGGAGACCCAATACTTC
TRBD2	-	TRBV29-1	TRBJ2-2	CSVLAGVGNGELFF	TGCAGCGTACTAGCGGGAGTTGGAAACGGGGAGCTGTTTTTT
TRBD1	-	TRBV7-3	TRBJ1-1	CASSLTGITEAFF	TGTGCCAGCAGCTTGACAGGGATAACTGAAGCTTTCTTT
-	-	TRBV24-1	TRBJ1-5	CATRRSLGQPQHF	TGTGCCACCAGGCGGTCCCTAGGCCAGCCCCAGCATTTT
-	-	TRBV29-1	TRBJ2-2	CSVEEDWELFF	TGCAGCGTTGAAGAGGACTGGGAGCTGTTTTTT
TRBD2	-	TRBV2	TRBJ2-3	CANLFGASGGATDTQYF	TGTGCCAACCTCTTCGGGGCTAGCGGGGGGGCTACAGATACGCAGTATTTT
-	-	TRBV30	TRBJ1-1	CAWRRGRNTEAFF	TGTGCCTGGAGAAGGGGCAGGAACACTGAAGCTTTCTTT
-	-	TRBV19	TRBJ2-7	CASSIAGRQGFDEQYF	TGTGCCAGTAGTATAGCCGGTCGGCAGGGTTTCGACGAGCAGTACTTC
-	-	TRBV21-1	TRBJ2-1	CASSPRGVKNNEQFF	TGTGCCAGCAGCCCCCGCGGGGTCAAAAACAATGAGCAGTTCTTC
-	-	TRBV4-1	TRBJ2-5	CASSQPLETQYF	TGCGCCAGCAGCCAACCCTTGGAGACCCAGTACTTC
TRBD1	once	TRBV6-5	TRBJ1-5	CASRYRQGNQPQHF	TGTGCCAGCAGGTACCGACAGGGGAATCAGCCCCAGCATTTT
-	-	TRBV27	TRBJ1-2	CASRLGLDGYTF	TGTGCCAGCAGGTTAGGCCTAGATGGCTACACCTTC
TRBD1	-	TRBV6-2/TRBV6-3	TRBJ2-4	CASSSELQGESIQYF	TGTGCCAGCAGTTCGGAACTACAGGGGGAGTCCATTCAGTACTTC
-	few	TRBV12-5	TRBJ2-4	CASGTYGGAKNIQYF	TGTGCTAGTGGTACCTACGGGGGAGCCAAAAACATTCAGTACTTC
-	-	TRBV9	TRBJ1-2	CASSVATQGPRFGYTF	TGTGCCAGCAGCGTAGCTACCCAGGGGCCTCGCTTTGGCTACACCTTC
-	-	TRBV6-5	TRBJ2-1	CATLGGASYNEQFF	TGTGCCACCCTTGGGGGGGCCTCCTACAATGAGCAGTTCTTC
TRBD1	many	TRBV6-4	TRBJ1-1	CASSDSGQYTEAFF	TGTGCCAGCAGTGACTCGGGACAGTACACTGAAGCTTTCTTT
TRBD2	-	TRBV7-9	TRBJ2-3	CASIKTSGSFRTDTQYF	TGTGCCAGCATCAAAACGAGCGGGAGTTTTCGCACAGATACGCAGTATTTT
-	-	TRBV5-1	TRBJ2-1	CASSPVGASGLEQFF	TGCGCCAGCAGTCCTGTGGGCGCATCCGGCTTAGAGCAGTTCTTC
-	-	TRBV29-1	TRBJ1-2	CSVFRQEEDNGYTF	TGCAGCGTATTCAGGCAAGAAGAGGACAATGGCTACACCTTC
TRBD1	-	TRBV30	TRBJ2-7	CAWSAALDRGFNEQYF	TGTGCCTGGAGTGCGGCCTTGGACAGGGGTTTCAACGAGCAGTACTTC
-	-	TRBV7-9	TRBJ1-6	CASSRGGIEPLHF	TGTGCCAGCAGCCGGGGGGGGATAGAACCCCTCCACTTT
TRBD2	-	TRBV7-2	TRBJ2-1	CASSRLAGGNEQFF	TGTGCCAGCAGCAGACTAGCGGGAGGCAATGAGCAGTTCTTC
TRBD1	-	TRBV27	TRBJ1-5	CASSLVGQGLSNQPQHF	TGTGCCAGCAGTTTAGTCGGACAGGGTTTAAGCAATCAGCCCCAGCATTTT
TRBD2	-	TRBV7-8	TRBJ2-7	CASRPGLAHEQYF	TGTGCCAGCAGACCCGGACTAGCCCACGAGCAGTACTTC